These T cell receptor beta chains were read from a single sample in a study of blood T cell repertoires in COVID-19. The protocol was immunoSEQ multiplex PCR, while the TCRdb copy is restricted to in-frame clones and leaves out a portion. The table has under 150,000 clones, roughly 76% seen once. Sequenced material: peripheral blood. These receptors were obtained from a man older than 75 with acute or convalescent COVID-19. The CDR3 runs from the conserved cysteine through the conserved F or W. D genes are given only for firm matches. The size of a clone is reported for some rows only, either as once, few or many, or as a class for expanded clones.

d_gene	abundance	v_gene	j_gene	CDR3nt	CDR3aa
.	few	TRBV3-1/TRBV3-2	TRBJ2-7	TGTGCCAGCAGCCACGCTCTAGTTGCGTACGAGCAGTACTTC	CASSHALVAYEQYF
TRBD1	.	TRBV2	TRBJ1-6	TGTGCCAGCAGGGGGACAGGGGTTAATTCACCCCTCCACTTT	CASRGTGVNSPLHF
.	.	TRBV5-1	TRBJ2-7	TGCGCCAGCAGCTTGCAAGGACTGGACTACGAGCAGTACTTC	CASSLQGLDYEQYF
.	.	TRBV2	TRBJ2-2	TGTGCCAGCACACAGGAAGCGTCTGGGGAGCTGTTTTTT	CASTQEASGELFF
.	many	TRBV7-8	TRBJ2-1	TGTGCCAGCAGCTTAGTGGGCGGGGGCTTCAACAATGAGCAGTTCTTC	CASSLVGGGFNNEQFF
.	once	TRBV7-8	TRBJ1-2	TGTGCCAGCAGCTTAGTCTCCCCCGTAGGCTACACCTTC	CASSLVSPVGYTF
.	.	TRBV6-1	TRBJ1-6	TGTGCCAGCAGTGAAGGAAAGCTCGGGAATTCACCCCTCCACTTT	CASSEGKLGNSPLHF
.	once	TRBV12-3/TRBV12-4	TRBJ2-7	TGTGCCAGCAGTCCCCACTACGAGCAGTACTTC	CASSPHYEQYF
TRBD1	.	TRBV5-8	TRBJ2-5	TGTGCCAGCAGCTCCTTGAACAGGGGACAAGAGACCCAGTACTTC	CASSSLNRGQETQYF
TRBD2	.	TRBV3-1/TRBV3-2	TRBJ2-3	TGTGCCAGCAGCTTTTTAGCGGGGGGGATGACAGATACGCAGTATTTT	CASSFLAGGMTDTQYF
.	once	TRBV5-1	TRBJ2-6	TGCGCCAGCAGGGCAAACCCTTCTGGGGCCAACGTCCTGACTTTC	CASRANPSGANVLTF
TRBD2	.	TRBV10-2	TRBJ2-3	TGCGCCAGCAGTGAGGGTAGCGGGGGGGCCCCAGATACGCAGTATTTT	CASSEGSGGAPDTQYF
TRBD1	few	TRBV7-3	TRBJ1-6	TGTGCCAGCAGCCAGGGACAGGGGGAAAATTCACCCCTCCACTTT	CASSQGQGENSPLHF
TRBD2	once	TRBV5-1	TRBJ2-3	TGCGCCAGCAGATACTTACCAGGCAGCGGGGGAGCAGATACGCAGTATTTT	CASRYLPGSGGADTQYF
.	.	TRBV6-1	TRBJ1-2	TGTGCCAGCAGTGAAATGCGGTCTTTAGCTAACTATGGCTACACCTTC	CASSEMRSLANYGYTF
.	.	TRBV18	TRBJ2-2	TGTGCCAGCTCACCATTAGGGGACACCGGGGAGCTGTTTTTT	CASSPLGDTGELFF
.	.	TRBV18	TRBJ2-7	TGTGCCAGCTCACCAGGGTGGGGCATTTCCTTC	CASSPGWGISF
.	.	TRBV6-1	TRBJ1-1	TGTGCCAGCAGTGAAGGAAGCAGGCTGAACACTGAAGCTTTCTTT	CASSEGSRLNTEAFF
.	.	TRBV2	TRBJ2-7	TGTGCCAGCAGGGCAGGGCATCCCTACGAGCAGTACTTC	CASRAGHPYEQYF
.	.	TRBV6-6	TRBJ1-6	TGTGCCAGCATTGCAGGGGAATATAATTCACCCCTCCACTTT	CASIAGEYNSPLHF
TRBD1	.	TRBV11-2	TRBJ2-2	TGTGCCAGCAGCTTGACAGGGGAAGACACCGGGGAGCTGTTTTTT	CASSLTGEDTGELFF
TRBD1	.	TRBV7-2	TRBJ1-1	TGTGCCAGCAGCTTATCCGGGACAGGGTGGAACACTGAAGCTTTCTTT	CASSLSGTGWNTEAFF
TRBD1	.	TRBV5-4	TRBJ2-1	TGTGCCAGCAGCACCCCCCGGGACAGGGGAAAGGATGAGCAGTTCTTC	CASSTPRDRGKDEQFF
.	.	TRBV6-5	TRBJ1-4	TGTGCCAGCAGTCAAAGCCTTAATGAAAAACTGTTTTTT	CASSQSLNEKLFF
.	.	TRBV7-9	TRBJ1-1	TGTGCCAGCAGCTCCCAGGGTTTGACTGAAGCTTTCTTT	CASSSQGLTEAFF
.	.	TRBV5-1	TRBJ2-3	TGCGCCAGCAGCTTACAGGTGTCAACTAGCACAGATACGCAGTATTTT	CASSLQVSTSTDTQYF
.	.	TRBV28	TRBJ1-5	TGTGCCAGCAGTTTCAGGGTGGCAGCCAGCAATCAGCCCCAGCATTTT	CASSFRVAASNQPQHF
TRBD2	.	TRBV2	TRBJ2-5	TGTGCCAGCAGGGATCGGTGGGGGGGAGAAGAGACCCAGTACTTC	CASRDRWGGEETQYF
TRBD2	.	TRBV3-1/TRBV3-2	TRBJ2-5	TGTGCCAGCAGCCAAGATGGTGGCGGGGGGGCCCGGACCCAGTACTTC	CASSQDGGGGARTQYF
TRBD1	once	TRBV6-2/TRBV6-3	TRBJ2-7	TGTGCCAGCAGTTACTCTTCACCGGGACAGGGGAGGCGCGACGAGCAGTACTTC	CASSYSSPGQGRRDEQYF
.	.	TRBV11-2	TRBJ2-3	TGTGCCAGCAGCTTTAAGACAATCTACACAGATACGCAGTATTTT	CASSFKTIYTDTQYF
.	.	TRBV18	TRBJ2-2	TGTGCCAGCTCACCCTCCGACAGGAGGAACACCGGGGAGCTGTTTTTT	CASSPSDRRNTGELFF
.	.	TRBV2	TRBJ2-7	TGTGCCAGCCAAGGGCAGGGGGGTTACGAGCAGTACTTC	CASQGQGGYEQYF
TRBD1	.	TRBV18	TRBJ1-2	TGTGCCAGCTCGCCTAACGGACAGGCCCAGGGTGGCTACACCTTC	CASSPNGQAQGGYTF
TRBD2	.	TRBV3-1/TRBV3-2	TRBJ2-3	TGTGCCAGCAGCCTCCGGGGGGACCCCACAGATACGCAGTATTTT	CASSLRGDPTDTQYF
.	few	TRBV2	TRBJ1-4	TGTGCCAGCAGTGAAGAGCGGGGGGGAAATGAAAAACTGTTTTTT	CASSEERGGNEKLFF
.	.	TRBV6-2/TRBV6-3	TRBJ1-6	TGTGCCAGCAGTTATAAATCCGATTCACCCCTCCACTTT	CASSYKSDSPLHF
.	.	TRBV18	TRBJ2-2	TGTGCCAGCTCACCCGCCCGGGAAGCCGGGGAGCTGTTTTTT	CASSPAREAGELFF
.	.	TRBV6-2/TRBV6-3	TRBJ2-7	TGTGCCAGCAGTTTGACGGGAAACTACGAGCAGTACTTC	CASSLTGNYEQYF
TRBD2	few	TRBV2	TRBJ2-7	TGTGCCAGCAGTGCTAGCGGGGGGGCGTACGAGCAGTACTTC	CASSASGGAYEQYF
.	few	TRBV7-3	TRBJ1-1	TGTGCCAGCAGCTTAATGGGAGGGGTGAACACTGAAGCTTTCTTT	CASSLMGGVNTEAFF